This T cell receptor beta chain derives from a study of T cell clones after liver transplantation. Study findings and constraints: Circulating graft-donor-reactive CD4 TCRbeta sequences fell significantly post-transplant in 5 of 8 subjects. Graft donor-reactive T cells possibly entered the graft instead of undergoing deletion.

Clones were sequenced by immunoSEQ multiplex PCR, and TCRdb holds only the in-frame ones, with some missing. The sample records 80,000 or so clones, about 82% being singletons. As concerns this clone: Its antigen remains unidentified.

Per the germline V gene, CDR1 is MDHEN and CDR2 is SYDVKM. The ends lost 8 bases at V and 7 bases at J; junction bases unmatched: 12. CDR3 length equals 15 residues. The source material was CD4+ T cells from blood, sampled 46 months after liver transplant. The source is a human patient who received a liver transplant. Part of the T cell pool may stem from the graft donor. This rearrangement joins TRBV28 to TRBJ1-5, with 9 nucleotides matching TRBD1. Written as DNA, the CDR3 is TGTGCCAGCCGGGACAGGGTAGGATTAAGACAGCCCCAGCATTTT. Its protein is CASRDRVGLRQPQHF. Combining the CDR3 with reference TRBV28 and TRBJ1-5 gives the whole variable domain DVKVTQSSRYLVKRTGEKVFLECVQDMDHENMFWYRQDPGLGLRLIYFSYDVKMKEKGDIPEGYSVSREKKERFSLILESASTNQTSMYLCASRDRVGLRQPQHFGDGTRLSIL.